Listed below are T cell receptor beta chains from one sample, sequenced in a study of blood T cell repertoires in COVID-19. Generated by immunoSEQ multiplex PCR, the TCRdb table keeps only in-frame clones and is missing some. The sample lists approximately 200,000 clones, roughly 88% occurring once. Sequenced material: peripheral blood. The receptors here all came from a woman aged 25-40 years with acute or convalescent COVID-19. The CDR3 runs from the conserved cysteine through the conserved F or W. Each record gives: clone size, D gene, J gene, V gene, CDR3 protein, CDR3 DNA. D genes are given only for firm matches. Only some rows state a clone size, as once, few, many or a class for expanded clones.

clone size: NA; D gene: NA; J gene: TRBJ2-3; V gene: TRBV28; CDR3 protein: CASTSFGDTQYF; CDR3 DNA: TGTGCCAGCACTAGTTTTGGAGATACGCAGTATTTT
clone size: NA; D gene: NA; J gene: TRBJ1-2; V gene: TRBV24-1; CDR3 protein: CATSSQGLPSDGYTF; CDR3 DNA: TGTGCCACCAGTTCACAGGGATTACCTTCCGATGGCTACACCTTC
clone size: NA; D gene: NA; J gene: TRBJ1-2; V gene: TRBV11-2; CDR3 protein: CASSSATQDGYTF; CDR3 DNA: TGTGCCAGCAGCTCGGCGACACAGGATGGCTACACCTTC
clone size: NA; D gene: NA; J gene: TRBJ1-3; V gene: TRBV3-1/TRBV3-2; CDR3 protein: CASSRGHGNTIYF; CDR3 DNA: TGTGCCAGCAGCCGGGGGCATGGAAACACCATATATTTT
clone size: NA; D gene: NA; J gene: TRBJ2-1; V gene: TRBV12-3/TRBV12-4; CDR3 protein: CATERGMDEQFF; CDR3 DNA: TGTGCCACCGAAAGAGGAATGGATGAGCAGTTCTTC
clone size: NA; D gene: NA; J gene: TRBJ2-1; V gene: TRBV12-3/TRBV12-4; CDR3 protein: CASSPLNEQFF; CDR3 DNA: TGTGCCAGCAGTCCCCTCAATGAGCAGTTCTTC
clone size: NA; D gene: NA; J gene: TRBJ2-2; V gene: TRBV19; CDR3 protein: CASSTTGEPTGELFF; CDR3 DNA: TGTGCCAGTAGCACAACGGGAGAACCGACCGGGGAGCTGTTTTTT
clone size: NA; D gene: NA; J gene: TRBJ1-1; V gene: TRBV10-3; CDR3 protein: CAISESVMNTEAFF; CDR3 DNA: TGTGCCATCAGTGAATCGGTCATGAACACTGAAGCTTTCTTT
clone size: many; D gene: NA; J gene: TRBJ2-3; V gene: TRBV1; CDR3 protein: CTSSQPFLIAGGGDTQYF; CDR3 DNA: TGCACCAGCAGCCAACCTTTTCTTATAGCGGGAGGAGGAGATACGCAGTATTTT
clone size: NA; D gene: NA; J gene: TRBJ1-5; V gene: TRBV19; CDR3 protein: CASSILPGPDNQPQHF; CDR3 DNA: TGTGCCAGTAGTATTCTTCCAGGCCCCGACAATCAGCCCCAGCATTTT
clone size: NA; D gene: NA; J gene: TRBJ2-2; V gene: TRBV2; CDR3 protein: CASSEARASTFTGELFF; CDR3 DNA: TGTGCCAGCAGTGAAGCGCGAGCGTCAACATTCACCGGGGAGCTGTTTTTT
clone size: NA; D gene: NA; J gene: TRBJ2-5; V gene: TRBV2; CDR3 protein: CASRPGQETQYF; CDR3 DNA: TGTGCCAGCAGACCGGGGCAAGAGACCCAGTACTTC
clone size: NA; D gene: NA; J gene: TRBJ2-5; V gene: TRBV28; CDR3 protein: CASSSLETQYF; CDR3 DNA: TGTGCCAGCAGTTCACTGGAGACCCAGTACTTC
clone size: few; D gene: NA; J gene: TRBJ1-4; V gene: TRBV7-9; CDR3 protein: CASSQQGNPHEKLFF; CDR3 DNA: TGTGCCAGCAGCCAACAGGGTAATCCTCACGAAAAACTGTTTTTT
clone size: NA; D gene: NA; J gene: TRBJ2-1; V gene: TRBV5-1; CDR3 protein: CASSLSTSYNEQFF; CDR3 DNA: TGCGCCAGCAGCTTGAGTACATCCTACAATGAGCAGTTCTTC
clone size: NA; D gene: TRBD1; J gene: TRBJ2-4; V gene: TRBV4-1; CDR3 protein: CASSQGPGQGTNIQYF; CDR3 DNA: TGCGCCAGCAGCCAGGGACCGGGACAGGGAACCAACATTCAGTACTTC
clone size: NA; D gene: NA; J gene: TRBJ2-3; V gene: TRBV5-1; CDR3 protein: CASSLVGLDTQYF; CDR3 DNA: TGCGCCAGCAGCTTGGTGGGCTTAGATACGCAGTATTTT
clone size: NA; D gene: NA; J gene: TRBJ1-6; V gene: TRBV5-1; CDR3 protein: CARGRDLLGNSPLHF; CDR3 DNA: TGCGCCAGAGGGAGGGATTTACTTGGGAATTCACCCCTCCACTTT
clone size: NA; D gene: NA; J gene: TRBJ2-7; V gene: TRBV10-3; CDR3 protein: CAISGHSGLLIYEQYF; CDR3 DNA: TGTGCCATCTCAGGGCACTCGGGCCTCCTCATCTACGAGCAGTACTTC
clone size: NA; D gene: NA; J gene: TRBJ2-3; V gene: TRBV7-2; CDR3 protein: CASSVSLYTQYF; CDR3 DNA: TGTGCCAGCAGCGTTAGCCTTTATACGCAGTATTTT
clone size: NA; D gene: TRBD2; J gene: TRBJ2-1; V gene: TRBV7-6; CDR3 protein: CASTSGSGVINEQFF; CDR3 DNA: TGTGCCAGCACCTCGGGTAGCGGGGTAATCAATGAGCAGTTCTTC
clone size: NA; D gene: NA; J gene: TRBJ2-5; V gene: TRBV5-1; CDR3 protein: CASSGLGPQTQYF; CDR3 DNA: TGCGCCAGCAGTGGATTGGGGCCCCAGACCCAGTACTTC
clone size: NA; D gene: TRBD2; J gene: TRBJ2-2; V gene: TRBV10-2; CDR3 protein: CASSELAADTGELFF; CDR3 DNA: TGCGCCAGCAGTGAGCTAGCGGCGGACACCGGGGAGCTGTTTTTT
clone size: once; D gene: NA; J gene: TRBJ2-1; V gene: TRBV3-1/TRBV3-2; CDR3 protein: CASSQRAEYNEQFF; CDR3 DNA: TGTGCCAGCAGCCAGAGAGCGGAATACAATGAGCAGTTCTTC
clone size: NA; D gene: NA; J gene: TRBJ1-2; V gene: TRBV6-5; CDR3 protein: CASSSLGARYGYTF; CDR3 DNA: TGTGCCAGCAGTTCCCTGGGCGCCCGCTATGGCTACACCTTC
clone size: NA; D gene: TRBD2; J gene: TRBJ2-3; V gene: TRBV9; CDR3 protein: CASSVDRREADTQYF; CDR3 DNA: TGTGCCAGCAGCGTAGACCGACGGGAGGCAGATACGCAGTATTTT
clone size: NA; D gene: NA; J gene: TRBJ1-5; V gene: TRBV15; CDR3 protein: CATSRDKRGNQPQHF; CDR3 DNA: TGTGCCACCAGCAGAGATAAGAGGGGGAATCAGCCCCAGCATTTT
clone size: NA; D gene: NA; J gene: TRBJ2-5; V gene: TRBV29-1; CDR3 protein: CSVCSQETQYF; CDR3 DNA: TGCAGCGTGTGCAGTCAAGAGACCCAGTACTTC
clone size: NA; D gene: TRBD2; J gene: TRBJ2-1; V gene: TRBV2; CDR3 protein: CASRGHWTSGRDYNEQFF; CDR3 DNA: TGTGCCAGTCGGGGACATTGGACTAGCGGGAGGGACTACAATGAGCAGTTCTTC
clone size: NA; D gene: NA; J gene: TRBJ2-5; V gene: TRBV3-1/TRBV3-2; CDR3 protein: CASGLRGKTQYF; CDR3 DNA: TGTGCCAGCGGGCTCCGCGGGAAGACCCAGTACTTC
clone size: once; D gene: NA; J gene: TRBJ2-1; V gene: TRBV3-1/TRBV3-2; CDR3 protein: CASSQVLLSEQFF; CDR3 DNA: TGTGCCAGCAGCCAAGTCCTATTGTCTGAGCAGTTCTTC
clone size: NA; D gene: NA; J gene: TRBJ2-5; V gene: TRBV30; CDR3 protein: CAWSLGSGQETQYF; CDR3 DNA: TGTGCCTGGAGCTTGGGAAGCGGCCAAGAGACCCAGTACTTC
clone size: NA; D gene: TRBD1; J gene: TRBJ2-7; V gene: TRBV3-1/TRBV3-2; CDR3 protein: CASSQTTGGEQYF; CDR3 DNA: TGTGCCAGCAGCCAAACGACAGGGGGCGAGCAGTACTTC
clone size: NA; D gene: NA; J gene: TRBJ2-7; V gene: TRBV10-3; CDR3 protein: CAISEIRAYEQYF; CDR3 DNA: TGTGCCATCAGTGAGATTCGAGCCTACGAGCAGTACTTC
clone size: NA; D gene: NA; J gene: TRBJ1-5; V gene: TRBV5-1; CDR3 protein: CASSSYSNQPQHF; CDR3 DNA: TGCGCCAGCAGCTCCTATAGCAATCAGCCCCAGCATTTT
clone size: NA; D gene: TRBD2; J gene: TRBJ2-1; V gene: TRBV5-1; CDR3 protein: CASSFIWTSGNNEQFF; CDR3 DNA: TGCGCCAGCAGCTTCATTTGGACTAGCGGAAACAATGAGCAGTTCTTC
clone size: NA; D gene: TRBD2; J gene: TRBJ2-1; V gene: TRBV5-1; CDR3 protein: CASSRGAGEIYNEQFF; CDR3 DNA: TGCGCCAGCAGCCGGGGAGCGGGAGAGATCTACAATGAGCAGTTCTTC
clone size: NA; D gene: NA; J gene: TRBJ1-4; V gene: TRBV5-1; CDR3 protein: CASSQGTTNEKLFF; CDR3 DNA: TGCGCCAGCAGCCAGGGGACAACTAATGAAAAACTGTTTTTT
clone size: NA; D gene: NA; J gene: TRBJ1-1; V gene: TRBV29-1; CDR3 protein: CSVDSSMNTEAFF; CDR3 DNA: TGCAGCGTCGACAGTTCCATGAACACTGAAGCTTTCTTT
clone size: NA; D gene: TRBD2; J gene: TRBJ2-2; V gene: TRBV11-3; CDR3 protein: CASSGFPAGAGELFF; CDR3 DNA: TGTGCCAGCAGCGGATTCCCAGCGGGAGCCGGGGAGCTGTTTTTT
clone size: NA; D gene: NA; J gene: TRBJ2-3; V gene: TRBV6-5; CDR3 protein: CASGAGQSADTQYF; CDR3 DNA: TGTGCCAGCGGGGCGGGACAGAGTGCGGATACGCAGTATTTT
clone size: NA; D gene: NA; J gene: TRBJ2-5; V gene: TRBV27; CDR3 protein: CASSWGLGETQYF; CDR3 DNA: TGTGCCAGCAGTTGGGGGCTCGGGGAGACCCAGTACTTC
clone size: NA; D gene: NA; J gene: TRBJ2-1; V gene: TRBV25-1; CDR3 protein: CASSHLGEAYNEQFF; CDR3 DNA: TGTGCCAGCAGTCATCTTGGGGAGGCCTACAATGAGCAGTTCTTC
clone size: NA; D gene: TRBD2; J gene: TRBJ2-1; V gene: TRBV11-2; CDR3 protein: CASRGLAGNNEQFF; CDR3 DNA: TGTGCCAGCAGAGGGCTAGCGGGAAACAATGAGCAGTTCTTC
clone size: NA; D gene: NA; J gene: TRBJ2-3; V gene: TRBV9; CDR3 protein: CASSVSSLYTDTQYF; CDR3 DNA: TGTGCCAGCAGCGTATCTAGCCTGTACACAGATACGCAGTATTTT
clone size: once; D gene: TRBD2; J gene: TRBJ2-1; V gene: TRBV4-1; CDR3 protein: CASSQGTGTRWQFF; CDR3 DNA: TGCGCCAGCAGCCAAGGGACCGGGACTAGGTGGCAGTTCTTC
clone size: NA; D gene: NA; J gene: TRBJ1-1; V gene: TRBV2; CDR3 protein: CASSVDTQNTEAFF; CDR3 DNA: TGTGCCAGCAGCGTCGATACACAGAACACTGAAGCTTTCTTT
clone size: NA; D gene: TRBD2; J gene: TRBJ2-3; V gene: TRBV5-1; CDR3 protein: CASSSLLAGGTDTQYF; CDR3 DNA: TGCGCCAGCAGCTCATTACTAGCGGGAGGCACAGATACGCAGTATTTT
clone size: NA; D gene: NA; J gene: TRBJ1-5; V gene: TRBV19; CDR3 protein: CASSITHSYQPQHF; CDR3 DNA: TGTGCCAGTAGTATAACCCACAGCTATCAGCCCCAGCATTTT
clone size: NA; D gene: NA; J gene: TRBJ1-2; V gene: TRBV18; CDR3 protein: CASSSVVNYGYTF; CDR3 DNA: TGTGCCAGCTCATCGGTAGTAAACTATGGCTACACCTTC
clone size: NA; D gene: NA; J gene: TRBJ2-5; V gene: TRBV3-1/TRBV3-2; CDR3 protein: CASSRTTETQYF; CDR3 DNA: TGTGCCAGCAGCCGGACTACCGAGACCCAGTACTTC
clone size: NA; D gene: NA; J gene: TRBJ1-5; V gene: TRBV7-2; CDR3 protein: CASSPYSYSNQPQHF; CDR3 DNA: TGTGCCAGCAGCCCGTACAGTTATAGCAATCAGCCCCAGCATTTT
clone size: NA; D gene: NA; J gene: TRBJ2-7; V gene: TRBV27; CDR3 protein: CASSLSVEYEQYF; CDR3 DNA: TGTGCCAGCAGTTTATCTGTAGAATACGAGCAGTACTTC
clone size: NA; D gene: NA; J gene: TRBJ2-7; V gene: TRBV10-3; CDR3 protein: CAINLPVSGYEQYF; CDR3 DNA: TGTGCCATCAATCTCCCCGTCTCGGGTTACGAGCAGTACTTC
clone size: NA; D gene: NA; J gene: TRBJ2-1; V gene: TRBV10-3; CDR3 protein: CAIQASNEQFF; CDR3 DNA: TGTGCCATCCAGGCGAGCAATGAGCAGTTCTTC
clone size: NA; D gene: TRBD2; J gene: TRBJ2-2; V gene: TRBV2; CDR3 protein: CASRTPTSGRMELFF; CDR3 DNA: TGTGCCAGCAGGACCCCGACTAGCGGGAGAATGGAGCTGTTTTTT
clone size: NA; D gene: NA; J gene: TRBJ1-4; V gene: TRBV5-6; CDR3 protein: CASSLSRAEKLFF; CDR3 DNA: TGTGCCAGCAGCTTGAGCAGGGCCGAAAAACTGTTTTTT
clone size: NA; D gene: NA; J gene: TRBJ2-1; V gene: TRBV7-9; CDR3 protein: CASSATLGQNYNEQFF; CDR3 DNA: TGTGCCAGCAGCGCCACCCTAGGTCAGAACTACAATGAGCAGTTCTTC